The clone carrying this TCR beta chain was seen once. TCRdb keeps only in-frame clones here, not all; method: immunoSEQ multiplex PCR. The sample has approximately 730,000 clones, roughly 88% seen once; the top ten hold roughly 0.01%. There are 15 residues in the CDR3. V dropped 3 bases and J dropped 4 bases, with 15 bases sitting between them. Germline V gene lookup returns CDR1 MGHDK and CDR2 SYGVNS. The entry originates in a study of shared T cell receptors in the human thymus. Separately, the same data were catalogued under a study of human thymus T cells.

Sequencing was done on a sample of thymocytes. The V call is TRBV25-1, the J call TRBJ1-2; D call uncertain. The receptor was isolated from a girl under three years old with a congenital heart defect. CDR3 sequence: CASSDIPAEGYGYTF. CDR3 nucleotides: TGTGCCAGCAGTGACATCCCAGCAGAGGGCTATGGCTACACCTTC.